This T cell receptor (beta chain) was captured in a study of control samples from healthy donors and cancer patients. TCRdb's table, derived via immunoSEQ multiplex PCR, lists solely in-frame clones and lacks some. The data show 70,000 to 100,000 clones, with around nine tenths seen just once and 1.5% to 2% held by the top ten. Looked up from germline, CDR1 is KGHSH and CDR2 is LQKENI. Trimming shortened V by 3 bases and J by 0 bases, and 12 bases separated the two germline ends. This CDR3 has 16 amino acids. The chain is built from TRBV18 and TRBJ2-1, with D maybe TRBD2 (5 bases). The TCR was taken from an older woman with head and neck cancer. Material for sequencing was PBMCs. The CDR3 spells CASSPDFQSSYNEQFF. The CDR3 DNA reads as TGTGCCAGCTCACCGGACTTCCAGAGCTCCTACAATGAGCAGTTCTTC.